Listed below are T cell receptor beta chains from one sample, sequenced in a study of blood T cell repertoires in COVID-19. Using immunoSEQ multiplex PCR, the repertoire was profiled, and TCRdb retains in-frame clones only, with some absent. The table lists some 220,000 clones, about 81% of them singletons, with about 5% in the top ten. Source material: peripheral blood. These TCRs come from a woman between 70 and 85 years old with COVID-19, enrolled during active disease. Each CDR3 is given without its conserved first and last residue. Each record gives: V gene, J gene, CDR3 protein.

>TRBV6-5|TRBJ1-6
ASSPQVAGSPLH
>TRBV27|TRBJ1-2
ASSDFDRVGGYT
>TRBV7-2|TRBJ1-1
ASSFLRGIATEAF
>TRBV7-2|TRBJ2-3
ASSQTASTDTQY
>TRBV28|TRBJ1-4
ASSLGGTNEKLF
>TRBV11-2|TRBJ1-2
ASTKNSGRGGNYGYT
>TRBV28|TRBJ1-1
ASTSAGGTEAF
>TRBV3-1/TRBV3-2|TRBJ2-1
ASSAAGTEF
>TRBV7-2|TRBJ2-7
ASSFQGPGLSRHEQY
>TRBV28|TRBJ1-6
ASSTAAPLNSPLH
>TRBV2|TRBJ1-2
ASVSAPEGNYGYT
>TRBV7-2|TRBJ1-5
ASRPQGSTLQPQH
>TRBV5-1|TRBJ2-3
ASSLSSGRVTDTQY
>TRBV7-2|TRBJ2-2
ASRSNLGELF
>TRBV7-9|TRBJ2-3
ASSWARAISTDTQY
>TRBV20-1|TRBJ2-7
SASASGRYEQY
>TRBV5-1|TRBJ2-7
ASSSSTSGQAYEQY
>TRBV7-2|TRBJ2-3
ASTSGGPDTQY
>TRBV2|TRBJ2-3
ASSELGWQGATDTQY
>TRBV15|TRBJ1-1
ATSRDGINAEAF
>TRBV6-6|TRBJ1-4
ASSPGLNEKLF
>TRBV30|TRBJ1-1
AWIKGPQGRMNTEAF
>TRBV28|TRBJ1-2
ASSLVGTGHIYGYT
>TRBV25-1|TRBJ1-2
ASSPLIGREGYGYT
>TRBV27|TRBJ1-1
ASSRSSTGINTEAF
>TRBV24-1|TRBJ1-6
ATSIRTGAGEASYNSPLH
>TRBV30|TRBJ1-1
AWSVLGVMNTEAF
>TRBV5-1|TRBJ2-2
ASRGQANTGELF
>TRBV6-2/TRBV6-3|TRBJ1-1
ASSFTGEAF
>TRBV5-1|TRBJ2-5
ASSFDSTETQY
>TRBV19|TRBJ2-1
ASTSSARGLYNEQF
>TRBV9|TRBJ2-1
ASSALRGNEQF
>TRBV19|TRBJ1-2
ACGQTPNYGYT
>TRBV25-1|TRBJ2-7
ASSEFPASYEQY
>TRBV13|TRBJ1-1
ASSLGPGGTEGFFTEAF
>TRBV28|TRBJ2-1
ASSVYNEQF
>TRBV6-5|TRBJ1-5
ASSYSISGGQPQH
>TRBV20-1|TRBJ1-6
SASLPPGQGSPLH
>TRBV28|TRBJ2-3
ASNGGGSTDTQY
>TRBV5-1|TRBJ2-3
ASSLGDSDTQY
>TRBV7-6|TRBJ1-1
ASSPHTTEAF
>TRBV7-2|TRBJ1-2
ASSPGRLYGYT
>TRBV9|TRBJ2-1
ASSVGGTSGRYEQF
>TRBV27|TRBJ1-3
ASSLSGAGNTIY
>TRBV19|TRBJ2-2
ASSIEGTVDGELF
>TRBV30|TRBJ2-1
AWLSGGTLYNEQF
>TRBV6-2/TRBV6-3|TRBJ1-1
ASSYSTVEAF
>TRBV5-1|TRBJ2-5
ASSLELAGGPETQY
>TRBV21-1|TRBJ1-1
AIQREVVTEAF
>TRBV5-6|TRBJ1-1
ASSVGQMNTEAF
>TRBV3-1/TRBV3-2|TRBJ2-6
ASSATGGASGANVLT
>TRBV18|TRBJ1-5
ASSQGGQGGQPQH
>TRBV5-1|TRBJ1-1
ASSPWDRDETEAF
>TRBV11-2|TRBJ2-3
ASSLDPFRRGTGGTDTQY
>TRBV7-2|TRBJ1-1
ASSPTPTQVRAF
>TRBV7-2|TRBJ1-1
ASSWLDEAF
>TRBV5-1|TRBJ2-1
ASSLGDSSYNEQF
>TRBV19|TRBJ1-6
ASRLDRQNSPLH
>TRBV19|TRBJ2-7
ASSISSGDSYEQY